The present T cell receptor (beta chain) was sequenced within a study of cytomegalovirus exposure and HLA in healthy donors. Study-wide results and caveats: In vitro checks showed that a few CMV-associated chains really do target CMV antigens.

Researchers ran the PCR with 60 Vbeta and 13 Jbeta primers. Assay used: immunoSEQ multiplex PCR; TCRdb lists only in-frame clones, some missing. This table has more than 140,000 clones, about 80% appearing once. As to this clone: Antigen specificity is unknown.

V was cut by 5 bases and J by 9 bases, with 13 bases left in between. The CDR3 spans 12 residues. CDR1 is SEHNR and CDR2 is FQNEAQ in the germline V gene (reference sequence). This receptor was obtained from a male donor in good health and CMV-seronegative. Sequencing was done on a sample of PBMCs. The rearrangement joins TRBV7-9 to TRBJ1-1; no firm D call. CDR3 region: CASSGSQAQAFF. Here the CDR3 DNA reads TGTGCCAGCAGCGGAAGCCAGGCCCAAGCTTTCTTT.